This T cell receptor (beta chain) was recovered during a study of T cells in Graves' hyperthyroidism and ophthalmopathy. Broader study findings: Most thyroid clonotypes with frequency above 0.001 were detected in blood.

TCR beta CDR3 region amplification was performed from RNA transcripts. First-round RT-PCR targeting the TCR CDR3 was performed with the HTBI primer set. TCRdb re-called the multiplex PCR reads with MiXCR, one entry per CDR3 protein. The data contain under 350,000 distinct CDR3 sequences, 25% to 30% of them singletons. This CDR3 has 15 amino acids. Trimming left V 1 base short and J 2 bases short, with 12 bases between. CDR1 is LNHNV and CDR2 is YYDKDF in the germline V gene (reference sequence). This clonotype was seen ten or more times. Its cognate antigen is unknown. The source material was blood. The chain joins TRBV15 to TRBJ2-7; D call uncertain. This TCR was sampled from a man in his forties or fifties with Graves' hyperthyroidism that later progressed to Graves' ophthalmopathy. The CDR3 protein is CATSRARPAPYEQYF. The CDR3, as DNA: TGTGCCACCAGCAGAGCCAGGCCGGCGCCCTACGAGCAGTACTTC.